This record covers a single T cell receptor beta chain. The data derive from a study of shared clonotypes between healthy human individuals. Repertoires were generated with immunoSEQ multiplex PCR, while TCRdb's copy carries only in-frame clones and drops some. The sample lists some 600,000 clones; 95% to 96% were seen once. The CDR3 runs 16 residues. With 4 bases removed from V and 1 base from J, the gap between germline ends came to 18 bases. Germline V lookup: CDR1 SGHDT, CDR2 YYEEEE. Only CD45RO-negative cells positively selected for CCR7 counted as naive CD8 cells, so terminally differentiated effector memory CD45RA+ cells were excluded.

Input material: naive CD8+ T cells sorted from blood. The chain is built from TRBV5-6 and TRBJ2-7; D is perhaps TRBD2 (6 bases). The TCR originated in a woman in her twenties or thirties in good health. CDR3 in amino acids: CASSELPGLTSYEQYF. The CDR3 nucleotides read TGTGCCAGCAGCGAACTTCCGGGACTGACTTCCTACGAGCAGTACTTC.